One sample yielded the 20 T cell receptor beta chains listed below, sequenced in a study of T cells after yellow fever vaccination. TCRdb reanalysed the 5' RACE reads using MiXCR and keeps one entry per CDR3 protein. The sample holds approximately 130,000 distinct CDR3 sequences, roughly 15% seen once. Here the sequenced sample was CD8+ T cells sorted from PBMCs, taken 5 days after the yellow fever booster vaccination. These receptors were obtained from a man younger than 30 who received the YFV17D yellow fever vaccine.

Only a few counts were recorded for this clonotype. The V and J genes are TRBV6-2 or TRBV6-3 and TRBJ1-1, with 7 positions matching TRBD1. V trimming: 0 bases; J trimming: 6 bases; junction bases outside the gene matches: 1. Per germline, CDR1 MNHEY and CDR2 SVGEGT. This CDR3 is built from 13 residues. This chain's CDR3 is CASSYSGTAEAFF. Here the CDR3 DNA reads TGTGCCAGCAGTTACTCGGGGACAGCTGAAGCTTTCTTT.

This clonotype was counted many times. This chain links TRBV27 with TRBJ2-3; D is possibly TRBD1 (6 bases). The CDR3 spans 15 residues. V lost 5 bases and J lost 6, with 18 bases in between. Germline lookup yields CDR1 MNHEY and CDR2 SMNVEV (reference sequence). The CDR3 DNA follows: TGTGCCAGCAGTCATTGGGGCAGGGGATTTGATACGCAGTATTTT. Translation gives CASSHWGRGFDTQYF.

The chain joins TRBV12-3 or TRBV12-4 to TRBJ1-1, with 11 bases matching TRBD1. Trimming removed 6 bases from V and 4 bases from J; junction bases left unmatched: 4. The CDR3 is 14 residues long. Here the CDR3 reads CASRGGQGATEAFF. Written as DNA, the CDR3 is TGTGCCAGCAGGGGTGGACAGGGGGCCACTGAAGCTTTCTTT.

This clonotype showed up just a few times. The chain joins TRBV12-3 or TRBV12-4 to TRBJ1-4; D is unresolved. The CDR3 spans 15 residues. V was clipped by 2 bases and J by 5 bases, with 12 bases between them. The CDR3 region has the DNA TGTGCCAGCAGTTTAACCGGGAGGATAAATGAAAAACTGTTTTTT. Encoded protein: CASSLTGRINEKLFF.

There are a few counts of this clonotype. J is TRBJ2-3 and V is TRBV19; D is perhaps TRBD1 (6 bases). The CDR3 sequence is 15 residues long. The V end was cut by 3 bases, the J end by 4 bases, with 14 bases between. Germline V gene data show CDR1 as LNHDA and CDR2 as SQIVND (reference sequence). The chain's CDR3 is CASSMAGTSSDTQYF. The CDR3 DNA sequence: TGTGCCAGTAGTATGGCAGGGACAAGTTCAGATACGCAGTATTTT.

On this clonotype: At one boundary the junction diverges from the germline segment, which might be a read error. The chain joins TRBV24-1 to TRBJ2-5; 8 bases are shared with TRBD2. CDR1 KGHDR and CDR2 SFDVKD come from the germline V gene. The CDR3 runs 14 residues. CDR3 coding DNA: TGTGCCCCCAGTGACCAGCGGGGGACGGAGACCCAGTACTTC. It yields the protein CAPSDQRGTETQYF.

Remarks on this clonotype: The germline gene is not matched at one end of the junction; a read error may be the cause. The CDR3 loop is CASSFPGTPRF. CDR3 DNA: TGTGCCAGCAGCTTTCCAGGGACACCGAGGTTT. The chain carries TRBV7-9 and TRBJ2-3, with a possible D match to TRBD1 (6 bases). The CDR3 loop spans 11 amino acids. Germline V gene sequence: CDR1 SEHNR, CDR2 FQNEAQ (reference sequence).

Many counts were recorded for this clonotype. The rearrangement joins TRBV10-1 to TRBJ2-3, with D maybe TRBD1 (5 bases). The V end lost 2 bases, the J end lost 4 bases, and 13 bases lay between the germline ends. From germline, CDR1 is WNHNN and CDR2 SYGVQD (reference sequence). This CDR3 region has 15 residues. The CDR3 is CASSERQGNPDTQYF. DNA of the CDR3: TGCGCCAGCAGTGAGAGGCAGGGAAATCCAGATACGCAGTATTTT.

This chain links TRBV12-3 or TRBV12-4 with TRBJ1-5; D not certain. The length of the CDR3 is 15 residues. Trimming removed 8 bases from V and 0 bases from J, with 14 bases in between. The CDR3 region is CASRRAYNSNQPQHF. CDR3 in DNA: TGTGCCAGCCGGCGGGCATACAATAGCAATCAGCCCCAGCATTTT.

This clonotype was detected a few times. The genes are TRBV29-1 and TRBJ2-5, with D maybe TRBD2 (7 bases). Trimming cost V 1 base and J 2 bases, with 14 bases left between them. CDR3 length: 15 amino acids. Germline V gives CDR1 SQVTM, CDR2 ANQGSEA. For the CDR3, the DNA is TGCAGCGTTGAAGGTGGAAGGGGGGGGCAAGAGACCCAGTACTTC. This encodes CSVEGGRGGQETQYF. The full variable domain, rest sourced from reference TRBV29-1 and TRBJ2-5, is SAVISQKPSRDICQRGTSLTIQCQVDSQVTMMFWYRQQPGQSLTLIATANQGSEATYESGFVIDKFPISRPNLTFSTLTVSNMSPEDSSIYLCSVEGGRGGQETQYFGPGTRLLVL.

This clonotype was detected a few times. The chain uses TRBV7-9 and TRBJ1-4; D unclear. The V gene lost 5 bases and the J gene lost 5 bases, with 6 bases spanning the gap. The CDR3 loop spans 12 amino acids. Looked up from germline, CDR1 is SEHNR and CDR2 is FQNEAQ (reference sequence). The DNA of the CDR3 is TGTGCCAGCAGCCGGAAGAATGAAAAACTGTTTTTT. Its translation is CASSRKNEKLFF.

This sequence joins TRBV9 and TRBJ2-1; D perhaps matches TRBD2 (7 bases). From germline, CDR1 is SGDLS and CDR2 YYNGEE. V dropped 2 bases and J dropped 9 bases, with 12 bases sitting between them. CDR3 length: 13 amino acids. CDR3 DNA: TGTGCCAGCAGCGTGGGGGGGGCCAGTGAGCAGTTCTTC. Protein sequence: CASSVGGASEQFF.

This rearrangement joins TRBV28 to TRBJ2-5, with D possibly being TRBD2 (5 bases). This CDR3 has 13 residues. V was trimmed by 5 bases and J by 3 bases, leaving 10 bases between them. Germline assignment: CDR1 MDHEN and CDR2 SYDVKM. The CDR3 spells CASSLGLEETQYF. The CDR3 DNA is TGTGCCAGCAGTCTTGGACTGGAAGAGACCCAGTACTTC.

This sequence joins TRBV21-1 and TRBJ2-7; the table's TRBD1 call for D was not verified on the DNA. TRBV21-1 is deemed a pseudogene. The CDR3 length is 19 residues. The CDR3 loop is CASSPGGEDRGPLSYEQYV. CDR3 sequence (DNA): TGTGCCAGCAGCCCGGGTGGGGAGGACAGGGGTCCCCTCTCCTACGAGCAGTACGTC.

The chain couples TRBV11-1 to TRBJ2-1; D unclear. CDR1 SGHAT and CDR2 FQDESV come from the germline V gene (reference sequence). The V end lost 2 bases, the J end lost 9 bases, and 5 bases lay between the germline ends. The CDR3 has 11 amino acids. CDR3 DNA sequence: TGTGCCAGCAGCTTAAGTTCTGAGCAGTTCTTC. It translates to CASSLSSEQFF.

The rearrangement joins TRBV6-4 to TRBJ2-3; TRBD2 matches at 9 bases. CDR1 and CDR2 from the germline V gene are MRHNA and SNTAGT. This CDR3 contains 14 residues. Losses at the gene ends were 4 bases for V and 4 bases for J; bases not matched to a gene: 3. In DNA, the CDR3 is TGTGCCAGCAGTGGTAGCGGGGGCGCAGATACGCAGTATTTT. This encodes CASSGSGGADTQYF.

This clonotype has only a few counts. The rearrangement joins TRBV7-2 to TRBJ1-4; the D gene is possibly TRBD1 (6 bases). V dropped 4 bases and J dropped 3 bases, with 12 bases sitting between them. The CDR3 spans 15 residues. The germline gives CDR1 SGHTA, CDR2 FQGNSA. As DNA, the CDR3 is TGTGCCAGCAGCTACCCACAGGGATCTAATGAAAAACTGTTTTTT. Protein sequence: CASSYPQGSNEKLFF. The whole variable domain, remainder taken from reference TRBV7-2 and TRBJ1-4, is GAGVSQSPSNKVTEKGKDVELRCDPISGHTALYWYRQSLGQGLEFLIYFQGNSAPDKSGLPSDRFSAERTGGSVSTLTIQRTQQEDSAVYLCASSYPQGSNEKLFFGSGTQLSVL.

This rearrangement joins TRBV7-9 to TRBJ2-2; unclear D gene. Trimming cost V 6 bases and J 1 base, with 12 bases left between them. The CDR3 covers 15 residues. CDR1 and CDR2 from the germline V gene are SEHNR and FQNEAQ (reference sequence). Written as DNA, the CDR3 is TGTGCCAGCAGATCTATCCTGGGGAACACCGGGGAGCTGTTTTTT. Amino acid sequence: CASRSILGNTGELFF. The full variable domain, in which reference TRBV7-9 and TRBJ2-2 provide the parts outside the CDR3, is DTGVSQNPRHKITKRGQNVTFRCDPISEHNRLYWYRQTLGQGPEFLTYFQNEAQLEKSRLLSDRFSAERPKGSFSTLEIQRTEQGDSAMYLCASRSILGNTGELFFGEGSRLTVL.

V usage is TRBV28 and J usage is TRBJ2-7; 12 nucleotides agree with TRBD2. The ends lost 6 bases at V and 0 bases at J; junction bases unmatched: 3. This CDR3 has 15 residues. Germline-derived CDR1 and CDR2 are MDHEN and SYDVKM. CDR3 protein: CASSQTSGSSYEQYV. CDR3 DNA sequence: TGTGCCAGCAGCCAGACTAGCGGGAGCTCCTACGAGCAGTACGTC.

The genes are TRBV28 and TRBJ2-5; D may be TRBD2 (6 bases). The CDR3 has 14 amino acids. The germline V gene has CDR1 MDHEN and CDR2 SYDVKM. Trimming pared 7 bases from V and 3 bases from J, leaving 15 bases between. The CDR3 bases are TGTGCCAGCACCGAAGGGACGGGAGAAGAGACCCAGTACTTC. This encodes CASTEGTGEETQYF. Together with reference TRBV28 and TRBJ2-5, the CDR3 gives the full variable domain: DVKVTQSSRYLVKRTGEKVFLECVQDMDHENMFWYRQDPGLGLRLIYFSYDVKMKEKGDIPEGYSVSREKKERFSLILESASTNQTSMYLCASTEGTGEETQYFGPGTRLLVL.